These 32 T cell receptor beta chains were all obtained from the same sample, sequenced in a study of shared clonotypes between healthy human individuals. The protocol was immunoSEQ multiplex PCR, while the TCRdb copy is restricted to in-frame clones and leaves out a portion. The table records some 1 million clones, about 75% of them present only once. Material for sequencing was memory CD4+ T cells sorted from blood. Subset denoted: CD45RA-negative fraction. The receptors here all came from a man aged 18-30 years in good health.

This chain links TRBV29-1 with TRBJ2-3; D might be TRBD2 (5 bases). CDR3 size: 16 residues. Germline loops: CDR1 SQVTM, CDR2 ANQGSEA. Deletions cut 6 bases from V and 3 bases from J, with 22 bases between. The CDR3 sequence is CSVAASGRRRTDTQYF. In DNA form, the CDR3 reads TGCAGCGTCGCGGCGTCGGGGAGACGTCGGACAGATACGCAGTATTTT.

The chain carries TRBV6-1 and TRBJ2-7; 7 bases agree with TRBD1. The J segment lost 6 bases and the V segment lost 4 bases, leaving 12 bases of the junction unmatched. The CDR3 loop spans 15 amino acids. Germline CDR1 reads MNHNS; CDR2 reads SASEGT. CDR3 sequence: CASSVSGTVNPEQYF. The CDR3 DNA follows: TGTGCCAGCAGTGTATCCGGGACAGTCAATCCCGAGCAGTACTTC.

The DNA of the CDR3 is TGCGCCAGCAGCCTAAGACAGGCGGGAGATACCGGGGAGCTGTTTTTT. Amino acids: CASSLRQAGDTGELFF. The chain combines TRBV5-1 with TRBJ2-2; D might be TRBD2 (7 bases). Between the trimmed V and J ends, which lost 4 bases and 5 bases, there was a span of 18 bases. Germline CDR1 SGHRS, CDR2 YFSETQ. The CDR3 totals 16 residues.

This chain connects TRBV7-9 to TRBJ1-3, with D unclear. The CDR3 runs to 16 residues. CDR1 is SEHNR and CDR2 is FQNEAQ in the germline V gene (reference sequence). V was trimmed by 7 bases and J by 3 bases, leaving 19 bases between them. The CDR3 region is CASTPSPRRGGNTIYF. The CDR3 nucleotides read TGTGCCAGCACCCCTAGCCCCCGTAGAGGTGGAAACACCATATATTTT.

This clone has only one observation. The chain joins TRBV14 to TRBJ2-1; 8 bases fit TRBD2. J was trimmed by 0 bases and V by 4 bases; bases with no gene match: 8. Germline V gives CDR1 SGHDN, CDR2 FVKESK. This CDR3 contains 17 residues. CDR3 bases: TGTGCCAGCAGCCGAAGACTAGCGTCGAGCTCCTACAATGAGCAGTTCTTC. Translated, it gives CASSRRLASSSYNEQFF.

The V gene is TRBV30, the J gene TRBJ2-5; D is perhaps TRBD2 (7 bases). Deletions cut 2 bases from V and 8 bases from J, with 18 bases between. From germline, CDR1 is GTSNPN and CDR2 SVGIG (reference sequence). This CDR3 region has 14 residues. CDR3 loop: CAWSSWGRGDTQYF. Written as DNA, the CDR3 is TGTGCCTGGAGTTCTTGGGGGAGGGGGGACACCCAGTACTTC.

The chain combines TRBV19 with TRBJ2-6; D gene ambiguous. The germline CDR1 and CDR2 sequences are LNHDA and SQIVND (reference sequence). This CDR3 has 14 residues. Trimming removed 2 bases at V and 3 bases at J, with 5 bases between. CDR3 region: CASSISSGANVLTF. The CDR3 DNA sequence: TGTGCCAGTAGTATAAGTAGTGGGGCCAACGTCCTGACTTTC.

The gene calls are TRBV28 and TRBJ2-5; possibly TRBD2 for D (6 bases). CDR1 MDHEN and CDR2 SYDVKM come from the germline V gene. The ends were cut back, 3 bases at V and 1 base at J, with 18 bases in the middle. The CDR3 loop spans 17 amino acids. The CDR3 DNA follows: TGTGCCAGCAGTTTCTCCCCCCCCCGGGGGTTCCAAGAGACCCAGTACTTC. Translation: CASSFSPPRGFQETQYF. The variable domain in full, completed from reference TRBV28 and TRBJ2-5, reads DVKVTQSSRYLVKRTGEKVFLECVQDMDHENMFWYRQDPGLGLRLIYFSYDVKMKEKGDIPEGYSVSREKKERFSLILESASTNQTSMYLCASSFSPPRGFQETQYFGPGTRLLVL.

Only a few counts were recorded for this clone. The chain couples TRBV2 to TRBJ1-5; TRBD1 matches 7 bases. V lost 8 bases, J lost 1 base, and 2 bases stayed unmatched. The CDR3 is made up of 13 amino acids. CDR1 is SNHLY and CDR2 is FYNNEI in the germline V gene. The CDR3 DNA follows: TGTGCCAGCGCGGACAGGAGCAATCAGCCCCAGCATTTT. Amino acids: CASADRSNQPQHF.

The chain recombines TRBV28 with TRBJ1-5, with 10 bases that match TRBD1. This CDR3 has 19 amino acids. Losses at the gene ends were 3 bases for V and 0 bases for J; bases not matched to a gene: 11. Per the germline V gene, CDR1 is MDHEN and CDR2 is SYDVKM. The CDR3 reads CASSFLYGQGGSSNQPQHF. CDR3 sequence (DNA): TGTGCCAGCAGTTTTCTTTATGGACAGGGGGGATCTAGCAATCAGCCCCAGCATTTT.

V and J are TRBV28 and TRBJ1-5, with D possibly matching TRBD1 (5 bases). The CDR3 is 16 amino acids. The V end lost 4 bases, the J end lost 7 bases, and 20 bases lay between the germline ends. Per germline, CDR1 MDHEN and CDR2 SYDVKM. This CDR3 reads CASSSGTQRLGQPQHF. The CDR3 DNA follows: TGTGCCAGCAGTTCGGGGACCCAGAGGCTAGGACAGCCCCAGCATTTT.

The chain links TRBV5-1 to TRBJ2-2, with 7 positions matching TRBD1. The CDR3 totals 13 residues. The V gene end was trimmed by 3 bases and the J gene end by 7 bases; junction bases not matched to a gene: 3. The germline V gene encodes CDR1 SGHRS and CDR2 YFSETQ. CDR3 sequence: CASSSAGGGELFF. The CDR3, as DNA: TGCGCCAGCAGCTCAGCAGGGGGCGGGGAGCTGTTTTTT.

The chain recombines TRBV2 with TRBJ1-4, with D perhaps matching TRBD1 (6 bases). Trimming took 3 bases from V and 7 from J, leaving 12 bases between them. From germline, CDR1 is SNHLY and CDR2 FYNNEI. CDR3 size: 14 residues. CDR3 coding DNA: TGTGCCAGCAGTGATGAACAGGGTGCTGAAAAACTGTTTTTT. Translation gives CASSDEQGAEKLFF.

This clone was detected many times. The genes are TRBV6-1 and TRBJ1-5; possibly TRBD1 for D (6 bases). This CDR3 is 15 amino acids long. Trimming shortened V by 1 base and J by 0 bases, and 7 bases separated the two germline ends. Per germline, CDR1 MNHNS and CDR2 SASEGT. This chain's CDR3 is CASSEGGASNQPQHF. CDR3 nucleotides: TGTGCCAGCAGTGAAGGGGGGGCTAGCAATCAGCCCCAGCATTTT.

This chain joins TRBV18 and TRBJ2-3; 8 bases match TRBD2. Unmatched junction bases numbered 9, after V lost 3 bases and J lost 7 bases. This CDR3 is 15 amino acids long. CDR1 is KGHSH and CDR2 is LQKENI in the germline V gene. The chain's CDR3 is CASSPPGGPMNTQYF. The CDR3 nucleotides are TGTGCCAGCTCACCCCCGGGGGGGCCGATGAATACGCAGTATTTT.

The chain links TRBV27 to TRBJ1-6, with TRBD1 as a possible D gene (5 bases). This CDR3 region has 16 residues. In germline, CDR1 is MNHEY, CDR2 SMNVEV (reference sequence). Trimming stripped 0 bases from V and 7 bases from J, with 13 bases between. Here the CDR3 DNA reads TGTGCCAGCAGTTTATCTGGTGCAGGGTACAATTCACCCCTCCACTTT. Residues: CASSLSGAGYNSPLHF.

Worth noting for this clone: The likely explanation is a read error, given a far larger clone one base away. Distinct nucleotide sequences in the sample also encode this CDR3. The J gene is TRBJ2-5, the V gene TRBV5-1, with D perhaps matching TRBD1 (6 bases). V shed 5 bases and J shed 5 bases, with 10 bases lying between them. CDR3 length equals 12 residues. Germline CDR1 and CDR2: SGHRS and YFSETQ. CDR3 nucleotide sequence: TGCGCCAGCAGTTTCCAGGGGGAGACCCAGTACTTC. It is translated as CASSFQGETQYF.

The rearrangement uses TRBV7-2 and TRBJ1-3; possibly TRBD1 for D (5 bases). Germline V CDR1 and CDR2: SGHTA, FQGNSA. The CDR3 is made up of 15 amino acids. Trimming cost V 0 bases and J 2 bases, with 8 bases left between them. In DNA form, the CDR3 reads TGTGCCAGCAGCTTAGCGGCGGGGGCTGGAAACACCATATATTTT. The encoded protein is CASSLAAGAGNTIYF. The variable domain in full, completed from reference TRBV7-2 and TRBJ1-3, reads GAGVSQSPSNKVTEKGKDVELRCDPISGHTALYWYRQSLGQGLEFLIYFQGNSAPDKSGLPSDRFSAERTGGSVSTLTIQRTQQEDSAVYLCASSLAAGAGNTIYFGEGSWLTVV.

This clone was observed many times. Other DNA sequences in this specimen translate into the identical CDR3. This rearrangement joins TRBV18 to TRBJ2-1; a possible D gene is TRBD1 (6 bases). Looked up from germline, CDR1 is KGHSH and CDR2 is LQKENI. The CDR3 has 18 amino acids. V was shortened by 2 bases and J by 1 base, with 18 bases between the two germline ends. Written as DNA, the CDR3 is TGTGCCAGCTCACCAGCGGCCACATACAGGGTTTCCTACAATGAGCAGTTCTTC. It yields the protein CASSPAATYRVSYNEQFF.

The chain uses TRBV6-6 and TRBJ2-7; weak D call: TRBD2 (5 bases). Germline-derived CDR1 and CDR2 are MNHNY and SVGAGI (reference sequence). The CDR3 consists of 15 residues. Trimming pared 4 bases from V and 5 bases from J, leaving 18 bases between. The DNA of the CDR3 is TGTGCCAGCAGTTCCAGAGGGTCCGTCTCGGACGAGCAGTACTTC. Translated: CASSSRGSVSDEQYF.

This clone was recorded a few times. The CDR3 DNA is TGTGCCTGGACCGGGACTAGCGGCTCCTACGAGCAGTACTTC. Translation gives CAWTGTSGSYEQYF. The chain has TRBV30 and TRBJ2-7, with TRBD2 matching over 11 bases. This CDR3 spans 14 amino acids. Unmatched junction bases numbered 2, after V lost 4 bases and J lost 0 bases. Germline CDR1 and CDR2: GTSNPN and SVGIG (reference sequence).

The chain is built from TRBV19 and TRBJ2-5, with D perhaps TRBD2 (6 bases). The CDR3 is 13 amino acids. Germline CDR1 LNHDA, CDR2 SQIVND (reference sequence). Trimming took 10 bases from V and 1 from J, leaving 13 bases between them. CDR3 nucleotide sequence: TGTGCCACCGCAGGAGGGGTCCAAGAGACCCAGTACTTC. Amino acids: CATAGGVQETQYF.

The chain has TRBV25-1 and TRBJ2-7; 8 bases align to TRBD1. Germline values: CDR1 MGHDK, CDR2 SYGVNS. V shed 4 bases and J 0 bases; nucleotides not matched to a gene: 8. The CDR3 consists of 16 residues. The DNA for the CDR3 is TGTGCCAGCAGTGGGGGGGACAGGATAAGCTCCTACGAGCAGTACTTC. Its translation: CASSGGDRISSYEQYF.

V is TRBV4-2 and J is TRBJ1-1; D unclear. In germline, CDR1 is LGHNA, CDR2 YNFKEQ. V was trimmed by 0 bases and J by 7 bases, leaving 9 bases between them. The CDR3 extends over 13 amino acids. In DNA form, the CDR3 reads TGTGCCAGCAGCCAAGATGGACGACTTGAAGCTTTCTTT. Translating gives CASSQDGRLEAFF.

The V and J genes are TRBV18 and TRBJ2-3; D remains unclear. This CDR3 is built from 14 residues. Trimming removed 4 bases from V and 3 bases from J, with 11 bases in between. The germline V gene encodes CDR1 KGHSH and CDR2 LQKENI. The CDR3: CASSLTWMTDTQYF. Here the CDR3 DNA reads TGTGCCAGCTCACTAACGTGGATGACAGATACGCAGTATTTT.

This clone was observed once. The rearrangement joins TRBV6-5 to TRBJ2-7; 11 bases fit TRBD2. The CDR3 is 14 amino acids. After removal of 7 bases from V and 6 bases from J, the junction contained 8 bases not matched to a gene. Germline CDR1 and CDR2: MNHEY and SVGAGI. CDR3 protein: CASTILAGVSEQYF. The CDR3 DNA reads TGTGCCAGCACCATACTAGCGGGAGTCTCCGAGCAGTACTTC.

The gene calls are TRBV2 and TRBJ2-1; TRBD1 matches 10 bases. CDR3 length: 21 amino acids. Germline values: CDR1 SNHLY, CDR2 FYNNEI. Trimming removed 5 bases from V and 4 bases from J; junction bases left unmatched: 23. The CDR3 coding sequence is TGTGCCAGCAGTCCCAGGGCCGGGACGAGCAGCACGGACAGGGGGTACAATGAGCAGTTCTTC. Translation gives CASSPRAGTSSTDRGYNEQFF.

The rearrangement joins TRBV6-1 to TRBJ1-4; TRBD1 is a possible D gene (5 bases). CDR3 length: 13 residues. Germline V gene lookup returns CDR1 MNHNS and CDR2 SASEGT. Trimming left V 7 bases short and J 8 bases short, with 14 bases between. The CDR3 spells CASTGIEGEKLFF. The CDR3, as DNA: TGTGCCAGCACAGGGATCGAGGGAGAAAAACTGTTTTTT.

The chain uses TRBV6-1 and TRBJ1-6; D ambiguous. Trimming cost V 2 bases and J 7 bases, with 9 bases left between them. From germline, CDR1 is MNHNS and CDR2 SASEGT. There are 14 residues in the CDR3. DNA for the CDR3: TGTGCCAGCAGTGAACGGATAAGAAATTCACCCCTCCACTTT. Translating gives CASSERIRNSPLHF.

A remark on this clone: This may stem from a read error, because a much larger clone lies one nucleotide away. The chain couples TRBV9 to TRBJ1-4; 8 positions agree with TRBD1. V lost 4 bases and J lost 2; bases outside the gene matches: 4. Germline CDR1 SGDLS, CDR2 YYNGEE. This CDR3 has 15 residues. As DNA, the CDR3 is TGTGCCAGCAGCCAACGACAGGGGACTAATGAAAAACTGTTTTTT. It codes for CASSQRQGTNEKLFF.

The V gene is TRBV11-2, the J gene TRBJ2-2; D call uncertain. V was pared by 6 bases and J by 7 bases, with 12 bases between. CDR1 is SGHAT, CDR2 FQNNGV, per germline. The CDR3 length is 13 residues. The CDR3 DNA reads TGTGCCAGCAGGAGGCAAGTAAACGGGGAGCTGTTTTTT. Encoded protein: CASRRQVNGELFF.

The chain links TRBV6-5 to TRBJ2-7; 9 nucleotides line up with TRBD1. The CDR3 loop spans 15 amino acids. Germline V gene lookup returns CDR1 MNHEY and CDR2 SVGAGI. Trimming removed 6 bases from V and 3 bases from J; junction bases left unmatched: 9. The CDR3: CASRFSDRGVYEQYF. CDR3 bases: TGTGCCAGCAGGTTTTCTGACAGGGGGGTCTACGAGCAGTACTTC.